This TCR beta chain was found in a study of shared clonotypes between healthy human individuals (dated by TCRdb to about 2020). Regarding the complete study: Three men and a couple of women, aged 18 to 49 years, made up the cohort. For each donor, CD4 naive and CD4 memory were each run on three plates, CD8 naive on two plates, and CD8 memory on one plate. To estimate repertoire size and how much clonotype sharing occurs between individuals, the study deeply sequenced the blood TCR repertoires of 4 to 6 healthy adults. To increase sequencing depth and limit assay-specific biases, different laboratories used diverse techniques to prepare libraries and sequence TCR repertoires. Between about 0.85 and 10 billion PBMCs per donor were obtained by leukapheresis.

Using the deep immunoSEQ assay, multiplex PCR amplified TCR CDR3 regions from genomic DNA. Extracted genomic DNA from each cell subset was distributed evenly across all wells of several immunoSEQ 96-well plates, and each plate was treated as a replicate. For sorted subsets, about 210 ng of genomic DNA, equivalent to roughly 30,000 T cell genomes, went into each replicate PCR. The purified libraries were quantified using a Qubit 3.0 fluorometer, sized with a Bioanalyzer 2100, and then quantified again using the KAPA Library Quantification kit. A separate single-read 150-cycle Illumina NextSeq 550 flow cell was used to sequence each immunoSEQ 96-well plate. In the paper's pipeline: The immunoSEQ output contained only junctional sequences without quality scores, so filtering could not match that applied to full-length reads. Sequences were annotated with PyIR, a Python wrapper for IgBLAST v1.9, using IMGT germline references to assign V/J genes and CDR3. Reads were removed for weak V/J assignments (E-value above 1e-6), missing CDR3, stop codons, out-of-frame junctions, or ambiguous translated residues. V3J clonotypes were defined as sequences sharing the same inferred V gene, J gene, and CDR3 amino acid sequence. Percentage overlap between repertoires was calculated by dividing the number of shared unique clonotypes by the size of the smaller repertoire. Richness of each repertoire was evaluated using RTK rarefaction, the Chao1 estimator, and Recon v2.1 estimates of unobserved clonotypes. For all TCRbeta clonotypes obtained by the gDNA method from a few donors, generation probabilities were computed with OLGA. TCRdb mirrors the immuneACCESS table, restricted to in-frame sequences. Some clones are absent from its copies; in checked studies, under half trace to an unresolved V gene, and the reason for the others is unknown. That table gives V, J and clone size, and the DNA gave D and trimming. This sample holds about 330,000 clones; around nine tenths were observed only once. Jointly, the top ten make up about a sixth of the sample.

There are 17 amino acids in the CDR3, from cysteine to phenylalanine inclusive. The CDR3 DNA has 51 bases and is translated from base 1. V is cut by 0 bases and J by 5 bases, and the space between the germline ends is 17 bases. From a lookup of the germline V gene (reference sequence), CDR1 and CDR2 are MNHEY and SMNVEV. Concerning this clone: Its antigen is currently not known. Base qualities were left out, and no much larger clone turns up one base away.

What the authors observed across the whole study: Because the study included only a small number of donors, the genetic and exposure-history diversity represented was limited. Sharing across four donors was observed for roughly 5.4% of naive CD4, around 3.5% of naive CD8, over 2% of memory CD4, and roughly 0.4% of memory CD8 clonotypes. Rarefaction of sorted-subset datasets indicated incomplete sequencing despite the large sequencing depth. Clonotypes shared by all four sorted-subset donors showed higher generation probabilities than non-shared clonotypes. Pairwise subsampling indicated that sequencing depth was expected to affect the degree of clonotype sharing among donors. Only blood was sampled, and tissue TCR repertoires likely differ from those in blood. Naive subsets generally had larger estimated clonotype richness than memory subsets did.

Donors were healthy HIV-negative adults with no recently reported acute infections or vaccinations. Every donor was a Caucasian adult residing in Nashville, Tennessee, USA. CD8 memory samples were composed of magnetically selected CD45RO+ cells combined with CCR7-negative CD45RA+ effector memory (TemRA) cells. Blood was obtained by leukapheresis, after which PBMCs were separated by Ficoll-Histopaque density gradient centrifugation and cryopreserved in liquid nitrogen vapor phase. Analytical flow cytometry was used to check the purity and quantity of each magnetically sorted T cell population. Each sorted fraction had its genomic DNA isolated and then quantified by UV absorbance on a Nanodrop 2000c.

Sequencing input: memory CD8+ T cells sorted from blood. The cell subset or site label, as the study defines it: CD45RO+ cells pooled with CCR7-negative TemRA cells. This sequence was found in a man younger than 35 in good health. This sequence uses TRBV27 and TRBJ1-5; 5 matching bases give a weak D call of TRBD1. The DNA sequence follows: TGTGCCAGCAGTTTATCCCCCGGGGGAGGGAGGGATCAGCCCCAGCATTTT. It translates as CASSLSPGGGRDQPQHF.